The clone carrying this TCR beta chain has ten or more counts. What it binds is not known. The record originates from a study of T cells in Graves' hyperthyroidism and ophthalmopathy. Study results and limitations: Most thyroid clonotypes expanded above 0.001 appeared in blood too. A model of 13 V-J pairs discriminated ophthalmopathy from stable hyperthyroidism.

TCR beta CDR3 region amplification was performed from RNA transcripts. The primer set for the first-round RT-PCR of the TCR CDR3 was HTBI. TCRdb re-derived calls from the multiplex PCR reads in MiXCR, one entry per CDR3 protein. The sample records about 350,000 distinct CDR3 sequences, around 18% being singletons. The CDR3 sequence is 15 residues long. The germline CDR1 and CDR2 sequences are SGHTA and FQGNSA. The germline V and J ends were trimmed by 4 bases and 4 bases, with 16 bases remaining between them. The study excluded patients with uncontrolled infection, other autoimmune disease, pregnancy or lactation. Diagnoses rested on clinical symptoms, serum thyroxine and TRAb, thyroid ultrasound and orbital computed tomography.

The TCR comes from a woman in her 40s with Graves' ophthalmopathy. The sample was blood. V and J are TRBV7-2 and TRBJ1-1, with a weak D call TRBD1 (6 bases). The CDR3 loop is CASSSELRGFTEAFF. The CDR3 region has the DNA TGTGCCAGCAGCTCCGAACTCAGGGGTTTCACTGAAGCTTTCTTT.